This TCR beta chain came from a study of radiotherapy plus CTLA-4 blockade in lung cancer. As for the study in general: An objective response was seen in 15% to 20% of patients, and disease control in 31%. Study-wide results and limits: The best prediction of response reportedly came from early blood T cell clone dynamics, with interferon-beta. Once radiotherapy plus ipilimumab had been given, TCR clones derived from tumor expanded in blood.

Germline loops: CDR1 SEHNR, CDR2 FQNEAQ (reference sequence). This CDR3 is 14 amino acids long. J lost 7 bases, V lost 3 bases, and 3 bases had no gene match. As regards this clone: Its antigen is not identified.

With ipilimumab providing CTLA-4 blockade, focal radiation was administered to patients who had chemo-refractory metastatic non-small-cell lung cancer. Generated by immunoSEQ multiplex PCR, the TCRdb table keeps only in-frame clones and is missing some. The sample has tens of thousands of clones; 72% are singletons. The J gene is TRBJ1-6, the V gene TRBV7-9, with 7 bases fitting TRBD1. This receptor was obtained from a human donor with non-small cell lung cancer who had stable disease on radiotherapy plus ipilimumab. This specimen consisted of peripheral blood, obtained from a patient treated with radiotherapy plus ipilimumab. The CDR3 sequence: CASSFTGDNSPLHF. CDR3 DNA sequence: TGTGCCAGCAGCTTCACAGGGGACAATTCACCCCTCCACTTT.